Following are 6 T cell receptor beta chains from one sample sequenced in a study of T-cell reconstitution after alpha-beta-depleted transplantation in children. Molecular barcoding with unique molecular identifiers was used for the TCRbeta library. TCRdb used MiXCR to reprocess the PCR reads, holding one entry per CDR3 protein. The sample has 55,000 to 90,000 distinct CDR3 sequences, just under 5% seen once. The material was PBMCs, mostly from graft donor cells, obtained 180 days after TCRalphabeta/CD19-depleted stem cell transplant. Receptors originate from a boy under two years old who had a stem cell transplant for acute myeloid leukemia, so the T cells may come from the graft donor.

This clonotype was counted many times. The chain uses TRBV9 and TRBJ2-1; D uncertain. Germline V gene sequence: CDR1 SGDLS, CDR2 YYNGEE. The CDR3 is made up of 17 amino acids. Deletions cut 2 bases from V and 0 bases from J, with 15 bases between. CDR3 nucleotides: TGTGCCAGCAGCGTTACCTGGAGTGGTAGCTCCTACAATGAGCAGTTCTTC. Translation: CASSVTWSGSSYNEQFF.

This clonotype was counted many times. The chain links TRBV18 to TRBJ2-2, with D possibly TRBD1 on 5 matching bases. The CDR3 length is 15 residues. CDR1 and CDR2 (germline): KGHSH, LQKENI. The ends were cut back, 3 bases at V and 2 bases at J, with 10 bases in the middle. The CDR3 here is CASSPRQKNTGELFF. CDR3 sequence (DNA): TGTGCCAGCTCACCCAGACAGAAAAACACCGGGGAGCTGTTTTTT.

There are many counts of this clonotype. The chain is built from TRBV29-1 and TRBJ2-2; 7 bases line up with TRBD2. The CDR3 is 15 amino acids. Trimming cost V 0 bases and J 2 bases; bases outside gene matches: 3. Germline V CDR1 and CDR2: SQVTM, ANQGSEA. The CDR3: CSVEDWEGNTGELFF. CDR3 nucleotides: TGCAGCGTTGAAGATTGGGAGGGAAACACCGGGGAGCTGTTTTTT.

Ten or more counts support this clonotype. In DNA form, the CDR3 reads TGCGCCAGCAGCTTGGGTAGCGGGGGCCCCCAAGAGACCCAGTACTTC. Translating gives CASSLGSGGPQETQYF. This sequence joins TRBV5-1 and TRBJ2-5; 9 bases are shared with TRBD2. The CDR3 sequence is 16 residues long. The V and J ends lost 0 bases and 1 base, in that order; junction bases with no gene match: 4. In germline, CDR1 is SGHRS, CDR2 YFSETQ. Based on the CDR3 plus reference TRBV5-1 and TRBJ2-5, the full variable domain is KAGVTQTPRYLIKTRGQQVTLSCSPISGHRSVSWYQQTPGQGLQFLFEYFSETQRNKGNFPGRFSGRQFSNSRSEMNVSTLELGDSALYLCASSLGSGGPQETQYFGPGTRLLVL.

This clonotype appeared a few times. The chain joins TRBV6-5 to TRBJ2-7; weak D call: TRBD2 (6 bases). The V end was cut by 7 bases, the J end by 5 bases, with 15 bases between. Germline lookup yields CDR1 MNHEY and CDR2 SVGAGI. The CDR3 is made up of 13 amino acids. CDR3 sequence (DNA): TGTGCCAGCATCTTGGAGGGTTACCACGAGCAGTACTTC. Translation gives CASILEGYHEQYF.

This clonotype was seen many times. The chain is built from TRBV20-1 and TRBJ2-5, with TRBD2 matching over 8 bases. V lost 6 bases and J lost 4; bases outside the gene matches: 4. The CDR3 spans 12 residues. CDR1 and CDR2 from the germline V gene are DFQATT and SNEGSKA (reference sequence). CDR3 DNA sequence: TGCAGTGCGTGGACTAGCCGAGAGACCCAGTACTTC. It yields the protein CSAWTSRETQYF.